A selection of T cell receptor beta chains follows, all from one sample in a study of blood T cell repertoires in COVID-19. Sequencing used immunoSEQ multiplex PCR; TCRdb keeps in-frame clones, though not all of them. The table shows roughly 100,000 clones, with 84% occurring only once. The sequenced material came from peripheral blood. The receptors come from a man in his forties with active or convalescent COVID-19. CDR3s include the opening cysteine and the closing phenylalanine or tryptophan. D genes are given only for firm matches. Only part of the rows carry a size: once, few, many, or a class if the clone is expanded.

TRBJ2-5 | NA | TRBV3-1/TRBV3-2 | TRBD2 | CASSPSAGGQGETQYF | TGTGCCAGCAGCCCTTCAGCGGGGGGGCAAGGAGAGACCCAGTACTTC
TRBJ1-6 | NA | TRBV28 | NA | CASSLGQDNSPLHF | TGTGCCAGCAGTTTAGGGCAAGATAATTCACCCCTCCACTTT
TRBJ1-6 | NA | TRBV9 | TRBD1 | CASSENTGGGSPLHF | TGTGCCAGCAGCGAGAATACAGGGGGAGGTTCACCCCTCCACTTT
TRBJ1-4 | few | TRBV7-9 | TRBD1 | CASSTDRVRSEKLFF | TGTGCCAGCAGCACCGACAGGGTACGGTCTGAAAAACTGTTTTTT
TRBJ2-5 | NA | TRBV10-3 | TRBD1 | CATKDRGRETQYF | TGTGCCACAAAGGACAGGGGGAGAGAGACCCAGTACTTC
TRBJ2-7 | NA | TRBV5-1 | NA | CASSYGDTSSYEQYF | TGCGCCAGCAGCTACGGGGACACCAGCTCCTACGAGCAGTACTTC
TRBJ2-1 | NA | TRBV7-9 | NA | CASSLAPLEVAEQFF | TGTGCCAGCAGCTTAGCGCCCCTGGAGGTGGCTGAGCAGTTCTTC
TRBJ1-4 | NA | TRBV7-3 | TRBD1 | CASSPGQGVEKLFF | TGTGCCAGCAGCCCGGGACAGGGTGTTGAAAAACTGTTTTTT
TRBJ1-1 | NA | TRBV28 | NA | CASSRPGQRNTEAFF | TGTGCCAGCAGCCGCCCCGGACAGCGGAACACTGAAGCTTTCTTT
TRBJ1-1 | NA | TRBV5-1 | TRBD1 | CASSLSGQGGGTEAFF | TGCGCCAGCAGCCTATCGGGACAGGGAGGGGGCACTGAAGCTTTCTTT
TRBJ1-6 | NA | TRBV2 | NA | CASQASYNSPLHF | TGTGCCAGCCAGGCCTCCTATAATTCACCCCTCCACTTT
TRBJ1-2 | NA | TRBV27 | NA | CASSSSPGNGYGYTF | TGTGCCAGCAGTTCGTCCCCAGGGAATGGGTATGGCTACACCTTC
TRBJ2-1 | NA | TRBV7-3 | NA | CASSPTGGLRNEQFF | TGTGCCAGCAGCCCGACGGGGGGCCTCAGGAATGAGCAGTTCTTC
TRBJ1-6 | NA | TRBV6-5 | NA | CASSLPGGHSPLHF | TGTGCCAGCAGTTTACCGGGGGGGCATTCACCCCTCCACTTT
TRBJ2-5 | NA | TRBV18 | TRBD1 | CASSTGTGDRETQYF | TGTGCCAGCTCAACCGGGACAGGGGACCGGGAGACCCAGTACTTC
TRBJ2-2 | NA | TRBV11-2 | TRBD1 | CASSSPDRGRELFF | TGTGCCAGCAGCTCCCCGGACAGGGGGAGGGAGCTGTTTTTT
TRBJ1-1 | NA | TRBV2 | NA | CASRGAAGEAFF | TGTGCCAGCAGGGGGGCGGCAGGAGAAGCTTTCTTT
TRBJ2-2 | NA | TRBV2 | NA | CASSGAGSPTGELFF | TGTGCCAGCAGTGGAGCGGGTAGCCCCACCGGGGAGCTGTTTTTT
TRBJ1-2 | NA | TRBV28 | NA | CASSLGHSNYGYTF | TGTGCCAGCAGTTTGGGGCATTCAAACTATGGCTACACCTTC
TRBJ2-5 | many | TRBV9 | NA | CASSVAGTLGETQYF | TGTGCCAGCAGCGTAGCCGGGACACTTGGAGAGACCCAGTACTTC
TRBJ2-7 | NA | TRBV21-1 | NA | CASHGGHSYEQYF | TGTGCCAGCCACGGGGGGCACTCCTACGAGCAGTACTTC
TRBJ1-2 | few | TRBV6-1 | NA | CASSEGSYGYTF | TGTGCCAGCAGTGAAGGGAGCTATGGCTACACCTTC
TRBJ1-6 | NA | TRBV19 | NA | CASSIDWTANSPLHF | TGTGCCAGTAGTATTGACTGGACAGCGAATTCACCCCTCCACTTT
TRBJ1-1 | NA | TRBV12-5 | NA | CASGLAVSNTEAFF | TGTGCTAGTGGTTTGGCGGTATCGAACACTGAAGCTTTCTTT
TRBJ1-4 | NA | TRBV4-3 | NA | CASSQDRAGVAANEKLFF | TGCGCCAGCAGCCAAGATAGGGCGGGTGTGGCAGCTAATGAAAAACTGTTTTTT
TRBJ2-1 | once | TRBV6-5 | TRBD1 | CASSYSGTGEQFF | TGTGCCAGCAGTTACTCGGGGACAGGGGAGCAGTTCTTC
TRBJ1-5 | NA | TRBV19 | TRBD1 | CASTETGDQPQHF | TGTGCCAGTACCGAAACAGGGGACCAGCCCCAGCATTTT
TRBJ2-5 | NA | TRBV19 | NA | CASSPPPRGQETQYF | TGTGCCAGTAGTCCTCCCCCTAGAGGGCAAGAGACCCAGTACTTC
TRBJ1-3 | NA | TRBV25-1 | NA | CASCRASGNTIYF | TGTGCCAGTTGCAGGGCCTCTGGAAACACCATATATTTT
TRBJ1-4 | NA | TRBV18 | TRBD1 | CASSPDRTGGEKLFF | TGTGCCAGCTCACCGGACAGGACAGGGGGAGAAAAACTGTTTTTT
TRBJ1-1 | NA | TRBV6-5 | NA | CASSLSAGTEAFF | TGTGCCAGCAGCCTTTCGGCGGGGACTGAAGCTTTCTTT
TRBJ2-1 | once | TRBV11-1 | TRBD1 | CASSPAGQALGEQFF | TGTGCCAGCAGCCCCGCGGGACAGGCCCTCGGGGAGCAGTTCTTC
TRBJ1-6 | NA | TRBV30 | TRBD1 | CAWRRGTGDYNSPLHF | TGTGCCTGGAGGAGGGGGACAGGGGACTATAATTCACCCCTCCACTTT
TRBJ2-3 | once | TRBV18 | TRBD1 | CASSPRGQTDTQYF | TGTGCCAGCTCACCCAGGGGGCAGACAGATACGCAGTATTTT
TRBJ1-1 | NA | TRBV30 | TRBD1 | CAWSKQGAMTEAFF | TGTGCCTGGAGCAAACAGGGGGCTATGACTGAAGCTTTCTTT
TRBJ1-2 | few | TRBV4-1 | TRBD1 | CASSLGTGDGGYTF | TGCGCCAGCAGCCTAGGGACAGGGGATGGTGGCTACACCTTC
TRBJ2-7 | few | TRBV5-6 | TRBD1 | CASSRIGQGNDEQYF | TGTGCCAGCAGCCGAATCGGACAGGGGAACGACGAGCAGTACTTC
TRBJ2-3 | once | TRBV7-3 | TRBD1 | CASGTGPDTQYF | TGTGCCAGCGGGACAGGCCCAGATACGCAGTATTTT
TRBJ1-4 | NA | TRBV4-2 | NA | CASSLAGAATNEKLFF | TGTGCCAGCAGCCTCGCGGGGGCAGCAACTAATGAAAAACTGTTTTTT
TRBJ1-1 | NA | TRBV20-1 | NA | CSATGNTEAFF | TGCAGTGCTACAGGGAACACTGAAGCTTTCTTT
TRBJ2-7 | once | TRBV6-5 | TRBD2 | CASRVTSHEQYF | TGTGCCAGCAGAGTGACTAGCCACGAGCAGTACTTC
TRBJ2-2 | few | TRBV4-1 | TRBD2 | CASSQDSGVTGELFF | TGCGCCAGCAGCCAAGATAGCGGGGTAACCGGGGAGCTGTTTTTT
TRBJ2-5 | NA | TRBV5-1 | TRBD2 | CASRSRSGGKETQYF | TGCGCCAGCAGGTCGAGGAGCGGGGGGAAAGAGACCCAGTACTTC
TRBJ2-5 | NA | TRBV5-5 | TRBD1 | CASRKQGEVRETQYF | TGTGCCAGCAGAAAACAGGGGGAGGTTAGAGAGACCCAGTACTTC
TRBJ2-3 | NA | TRBV19 | TRBD1 | CASSSDRERPDTQYF | TGTGCCAGTAGCTCCGACAGGGAGAGGCCAGATACGCAGTATTTT